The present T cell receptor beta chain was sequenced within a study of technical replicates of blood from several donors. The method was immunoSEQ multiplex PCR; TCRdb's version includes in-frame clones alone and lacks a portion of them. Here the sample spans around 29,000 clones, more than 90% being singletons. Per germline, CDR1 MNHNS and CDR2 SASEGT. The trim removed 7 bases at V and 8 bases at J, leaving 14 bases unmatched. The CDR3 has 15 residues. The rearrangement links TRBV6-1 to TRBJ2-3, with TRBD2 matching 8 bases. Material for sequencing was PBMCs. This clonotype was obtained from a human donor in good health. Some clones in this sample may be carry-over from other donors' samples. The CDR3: CASMEKREGLSTQYF. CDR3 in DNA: TGTGCCAGCATGGAGAAACGGGAGGGCCTTAGTACGCAGTATTTT.